This passage covers 13 T cell receptor beta chains from one sample sequenced in a study of early T cells in non-severe SARS-CoV-2 infection. MiXCR, run by TCRdb on the 5' RACE reads, gives a single entry per CDR3 protein. This repertoire shows tens of thousands of distinct CDR3 sequences, roughly 11% found once; its top ten account for roughly 6%. The sample in question was whole blood, obtained at baseline. These TCRs come from an adult who was a healthcare worker with PCR-confirmed SARS-CoV-2 infection or an uninfected control (not recorded which).

This clonotype appeared a few times. The rearrangement links TRBV28 to TRBJ2-2, with 9 bases lining up with TRBD1. Germline trimming cut 7 bases from V and 4 bases from J; bases unmatched to any gene: 7. Per germline, CDR1 MDHEN and CDR2 SYDVKM. This CDR3 has 15 amino acids. Here the CDR3 DNA reads TGTGCCAGCAACAGGGGGCTATCGGGCACCGGGGAGCTGTTTTTT. Translating it yields CASNRGLSGTGELFF.

The chain links TRBV13 to TRBJ2-5; D may be TRBD2 (6 bases). There are 14 residues in the CDR3. Trimming shortened V by 3 bases and J by 1 base, and 9 bases separated the two germline ends. The V gene's germline CDR1 is PRHDT and CDR2 FYEKMQ (reference sequence). CDR3 DNA: TGTGCCAGCAGCTTTGTAGCGGCCCAAGAGACCCAGTACTTC. Its protein product is CASSFVAAQETQYF.

In its sample, this clonotype was seen a few times. This chain links TRBV19 with TRBJ2-5; 7 nucleotides match TRBD1. V was pared by 3 bases and J by 2 bases, with 3 bases of the junction left unmatched. The CDR3 length is 14 residues. The germline V gene has CDR1 LNHDA and CDR2 SQIVND (reference sequence). CDR3 sequence: CASSIPGQQETQYF. For the CDR3, the DNA is TGTGCCAGTAGTATCCCGGGACAGCAAGAGACCCAGTACTTC.

There are many counts of this clonotype. The chain employs TRBV21-1 and TRBJ1-2. TRBV21-1 is described as a pseudogene. The CDR3 sequence is 14 residues long. CDR3 bases: TGTGCCAGCAGCAATATAGGATGGTTCTATGGCTACACCTTC. Translating it yields CASSNIGWFYGYTF.

At least ten counts were recorded for this clonotype. This chain connects TRBV7-9 to TRBJ1-2, with 7 bases that match TRBD1. This CDR3 is built from 14 residues. CDR1 and CDR2 from the germline V gene are SEHNR and FQNEAQ (reference sequence). The V and J ends lost 4 bases and 3 bases, in that order; junction bases with no gene match: 5. This CDR3 reads CASSSQDRHYGYTF. The CDR3 bases are TGTGCCAGCAGCTCCCAGGACAGGCACTATGGCTACACCTTC.

This clonotype was detected a few times. This chain joins TRBV28 and TRBJ2-7; D is unclear. Germline CDR1 is MDHEN and CDR2 is SYDVKM. V gave up 9 bases and J gave up 4 bases, with 10 bases separating them. This CDR3 is 11 amino acids long. This CDR3 is CASRRWYEQYF. CDR3 DNA: TGTGCCAGTAGAAGGTGGTACGAGCAGTACTTC.

The genes are TRBV12-3 or TRBV12-4 and TRBJ2-5; TRBD1 matches at 9 bases. CDR3 length: 16 residues. The junction had 5 bases not matched to a gene; V was cut back by 2 bases and J by 1 base. CDR3 nucleotides: TGTGCCAGCAGTTTAATGGGGACAGGGTCCCAAGAGACCCAGTACTTC. It yields the protein CASSLMGTGSQETQYF.

This chain joins TRBV6-2 or TRBV6-3 and TRBJ2-1, with 11 bases fitting TRBD2. The germline CDR1 and CDR2 sequences are MNHEY and SVGEGT. The CDR3 runs 16 residues. The J segment lost 5 bases and the V segment lost 2 bases, leaving 5 bases of the junction unmatched. CDR3 nucleotide sequence: TGTGCCAGCAGTTACCGAGGACTAGCGGGTAACAATGAGCAGTTCTTC. Encoded protein: CASSYRGLAGNNEQFF.

This clonotype was seen repeatedly, ten times or more. The chain has TRBV6-2 or TRBV6-3 and TRBJ1-5; D gene uncertain. This CDR3 is 15 amino acids long. Germline V gene data show CDR1 as MNHEY and CDR2 as SVGEGT. V was pared by 2 bases and J by 0 bases, with 8 bases between. The CDR3 DNA sequence: TGTGCCAGCAGTTACAGGCAATATAGCAATCAGCCCCAGCATTTT. Translated: CASSYRQYSNQPQHF.

V and J are TRBV10-3 and TRBJ2-3; D remains unclear. This CDR3 has 12 amino acids. Germline loops: CDR1 ENHRY, CDR2 SYGVKD. V gave up 5 bases and J gave up 3 bases, with 6 bases separating them. The CDR3: CAISLSTDTQYF. The DNA of the CDR3 is TGTGCCATCAGTCTTAGTACAGATACGCAGTATTTT.

V is TRBV7-6 and J is TRBJ2-7; D gene unclear. The CDR3 runs 13 residues. Germline V gene lookup returns CDR1 SGHVS and CDR2 FNYEAQ. The germline V and J ends were trimmed by 4 bases and 2 bases, with 9 bases remaining between them. The CDR3 nucleotides read TGTGCCAGCAGCTCCAGCTGGGCCTACGAGCAGTACTTC. Amino acids: CASSSSWAYEQYF. Looking up the rest from reference TRBV7-6 and TRBJ2-7 gives the full variable domain: GAGVSQSPRYKVTKRGQDVALRCDPISGHVSLYWYRQALGQGPEFLTYFNYEAQQDKSGLPNDRFSAERPEGSISTLTIQRTEQRDSAMYRCASSSSWAYEQYFGPGTRLTVT.

This clonotype was detected only a few times. The gene calls are TRBV12-3 or TRBV12-4 and TRBJ2-2; a weak D match, TRBD2 (5 bases). The CDR3 totals 15 residues. Trimming left V 6 bases short and J 3 bases short, with 14 bases between. CDR3 amino acids: CASSPAGVDTGELFF. In DNA form, the CDR3 reads TGTGCCAGCAGCCCTGCCGGGGTAGACACCGGGGAGCTGTTTTTT.

Only a few counts were recorded for this clonotype. This chain links TRBV25-1 with TRBJ2-7; D unresolved. CDR1 and CDR2 (germline): MGHDK, SYGVNS. The ends were cut back, 4 bases at V and 5 bases at J, with 15 bases in the middle. The CDR3 extends over 14 amino acids. The CDR3 bases are TGTGCCAGCAGTGTAAACATGGTTGGGCACGAGCAGTACTTC. Translation gives CASSVNMVGHEQYF.